The 26 T cell receptor beta chains in this list originate from one sample, sequenced in a study of blood T cell repertoires in COVID-19. Only in-frame clones appear in the TCRdb table, and some are missing; sequencing was by immunoSEQ multiplex PCR. The sample has 200,000 or so clones; 80% to 90% are singletons. The sequenced material came from peripheral blood. All receptors derive from a human donor in a cohort sampled during active COVID-19.

There are a few counts of this clone. This sequence joins TRBV28 and TRBJ2-2; D is uncertain. Germline CDR1 MDHEN, CDR2 SYDVKM. The CDR3 is made up of 13 amino acids. V gave up 2 bases and J gave up 7 bases, with 8 bases separating them. The CDR3 DNA reads as TGTGCCAGCAGTTTACTTATGTACGGGGAGCTGTTTTTT. Its protein product is CASSLLMYGELFF.

This sequence joins TRBV18 and TRBJ2-5; D unclear. CDR3 length equals 13 residues. The germline gives CDR1 KGHSH, CDR2 LQKENI. The V and J ends lost 0 bases and 1 base respectively, with 3 bases between them. The CDR3 protein is CASSPPLQETQYF. The DNA of the CDR3 is TGTGCCAGCTCACCACCTCTCCAAGAGACCCAGTACTTC.

Notes on this clone: The sample holds other DNA sequences that translate to the same CDR3. This rearrangement joins TRBV19 to TRBJ2-7, with D unresolved. Germline assignment: CDR1 LNHDA and CDR2 SQIVND (reference sequence). The CDR3 has 11 amino acids. Trimming removed 5 bases from V and 4 bases from J, with 6 bases in between. For the CDR3, the DNA is TGTGCCAGTAGTTCCAGTTACGAGCAGTACTTC. Residues: CASSSSYEQYF.

The chain carries TRBV11-2 and TRBJ2-1; the D is unclear. Germline V lookup: CDR1 SGHAT, CDR2 FQNNGV. V lost 5 bases to trimming and J lost 6 bases, with 5 bases between them. This CDR3 is built from 11 residues. CDR3 loop: CASSRSNEQFF. CDR3 in DNA: TGTGCCAGCAGCCGCAGCAATGAGCAGTTCTTC.

The chain employs TRBV28 and TRBJ2-3; a weak D match, TRBD2 (6 bases). Looked up from germline, CDR1 is MDHEN and CDR2 is SYDVKM. Trimming took off 5 bases at V and 2 bases at J, with 11 bases between the two ends. The length of the CDR3 is 14 residues. CDR3 sequence reads: CASSGGSFTDTQYF. The DNA for the CDR3 is TGTGCCAGCAGTGGGGGGAGCTTCACAGATACGCAGTATTTT.

CDR3 amino acids: CASTTGASQETQYF. The CDR3, as DNA: TGTGCCAGCACCACCGGCGCTAGCCAAGAGACCCAGTACTTC. The V and J genes are TRBV25-1 and TRBJ2-5, with D uncertain. CDR1 and CDR2 (germline): MGHDK, SYGVNS. The length of the CDR3 is 14 residues. Trimming left V 7 bases short and J 1 base short, with 13 bases between.

V is TRBV14 and J is TRBJ2-1; 11 nucleotides match TRBD2. J was trimmed by 14 bases and V by 2 bases; bases with no gene match: 11. Germline V gene lookup returns CDR1 SGHDN and CDR2 FVKESK. The CDR3 has 15 amino acids. Written as DNA, the CDR3 is TGTGCCAGCAGCCAAATGGGATGGGATAGCGGGGGGGAGTTCTTC. The encoded protein is CASSQMGWDSGGEFF.

The chain is built from TRBV5-6 and TRBJ2-1, with D perhaps matching TRBD2 (6 bases). Germline V gene data show CDR1 as SGHDT and CDR2 as YYEEEE. The CDR3 is 14 residues long. V was pared by 2 bases and J by 6 bases, with 12 bases between. CDR3 protein: CASSLGTRGNEQFF. CDR3 sequence (DNA): TGTGCCAGCAGCTTAGGGACTCGGGGCAATGAGCAGTTCTTC.

This clone appeared a few times. The V and J genes are TRBV19 and TRBJ2-2; 8 bases are shared with TRBD2. This CDR3 is 15 amino acids long. Germline CDR1 reads LNHDA; CDR2 reads SQIVND (reference sequence). The ends lost 3 bases at V and 4 bases at J; junction bases unmatched: 4. The CDR3 reads CASSMSRGGTGELFF. DNA of the CDR3: TGTGCCAGTAGTATGTCTCGGGGGGGCACCGGGGAGCTGTTTTTT.

The chain carries TRBV7-2 and TRBJ2-7, with 7 bases that match TRBD2. The CDR3 length is 15 residues. CDR1 is SGHTA and CDR2 is FQGNSA in the germline V gene. Trimming removed 2 bases from V and 3 bases from J; junction bases left unmatched: 7. Here the CDR3 reads CASSLREGAGYEQYF. The DNA of the CDR3 is TGTGCCAGCAGCTTAAGGGAGGGAGCCGGCTACGAGCAGTACTTC.

The chain couples TRBV28 to TRBJ2-5, with 12 bases matching TRBD2. This CDR3 has 19 amino acids. Germline V lookup: CDR1 MDHEN, CDR2 SYDVKM. With V trimmed by 4 bases and J by 1 base, 13 bases remained unmatched. CDR3 in DNA: TGTGCCAGCAGTTCCATCACCCCTCGGACTAGCGGGACCCAAGAGACCCAGTACTTC. Amino acids: CASSSITPRTSGTQETQYF.

This chain connects TRBV6-6 to TRBJ1-5; a possible D gene is TRBD1 (5 bases). The CDR3 runs 14 residues. V was trimmed by 5 bases and J by 0 bases, leaving 8 bases between them. Germline loops: CDR1 MNHNY, CDR2 SVGAGI (reference sequence). The CDR3 sequence is CASSRQGSNQPQHF. The DNA of the CDR3 is TGTGCCAGCAGTCGTCAGGGTAGCAATCAGCCCCAGCATTTT.

This clone turned up a few times. The genes are TRBV24-1 and TRBJ1-1, with D maybe TRBD1 (5 bases). Trimming left V 4 bases short and J 4 bases short, with 6 bases between. There are 12 residues in the CDR3. Per germline, CDR1 KGHDR and CDR2 SFDVKD. CDR3 nucleotide sequence: TGTGCCACCAGTGACCAGGGCACTGAAGCTTTCTTT. Translated: CATSDQGTEAFF.

The chain combines TRBV2 with TRBJ1-5; D not resolved. This CDR3 spans 14 amino acids. Trimming left V 7 bases short and J 0 bases short, with 10 bases between. Germline V gives CDR1 SNHLY, CDR2 FYNNEI. The CDR3 reads CASNRYYSNQPQHF. The CDR3 nucleotides are TGTGCCAGCAACCGCTATTATAGCAATCAGCCCCAGCATTTT. Combining the CDR3 with reference TRBV2 and TRBJ1-5 gives the whole variable domain EPEVTQTPSHQVTQMGQEVILRCVPISNHLYFYWYRQILGQKVEFLVSFYNNEISEKSEIFDDQFSVERPDGSNFTLKIRSTKLEDSAMYFCASNRYYSNQPQHFGDGTRLSIL.

The rearrangement links TRBV29-1 to TRBJ1-2; the D gene is possibly TRBD1 (5 bases). The V gene lost 4 bases and the J gene lost 3 bases, with 12 bases spanning the gap. CDR1 SQVTM and CDR2 ANQGSEA come from the germline V gene. The CDR3 is 13 residues long. The CDR3 sequence: CSVVRGFDYGYTF. The CDR3 DNA follows: TGCAGCGTTGTTAGGGGTTTTGACTATGGCTACACCTTC. The entire variable domain, with the rest obtained from reference TRBV29-1 and TRBJ1-2, is as follows: SAVISQKPSRDICQRGTSLTIQCQVDSQVTMMFWYRQQPGQSLTLIATANQGSEATYESGFVIDKFPISRPNLTFSTLTVSNMSPEDSSIYLCSVVRGFDYGYTFGSGTRLTVV.

The chain joins TRBV2 to TRBJ1-6; 8 bases match TRBD1. The trim removed 7 bases at V and 3 bases at J, leaving 8 bases unmatched. The CDR3 is made up of 16 amino acids. Germline assignment: CDR1 SNHLY and CDR2 FYNNEI. The chain's CDR3 is CASKNGTGYYNSPLHF. Written as DNA, the CDR3 is TGTGCCAGCAAGAACGGGACAGGCTACTATAATTCACCCCTCCACTTT.

The rearrangement links TRBV5-1 to TRBJ2-3; D is perhaps TRBD2 (7 bases). V lost 3 bases, J lost 4 bases, and 12 bases lay in between. Germline loops: CDR1 SGHRS, CDR2 YFSETQ. The CDR3 runs 14 residues. CDR3 in amino acids: CASSSGGPPDTQYF. The CDR3, as DNA: TGCGCCAGCAGCTCCGGGGGGCCTCCAGATACGCAGTATTTT.

The V and J genes are TRBV11-1 and TRBJ2-5; 9 positions match TRBD1. Germline V lookup: CDR1 SGHAT, CDR2 FQDESV (reference sequence). CDR3 size: 15 residues. V dropped 5 bases and J dropped 2; count of bases not matched to a gene: 6. This chain's CDR3 is CASSDSGQGQETQYF. The CDR3 nucleotides are TGTGCCAGCAGCGACTCGGGACAGGGACAAGAGACCCAGTACTTC. The entire variable domain, with the rest obtained from reference TRBV11-1 and TRBJ2-5, is as follows: EAEVAQSPRYKITEKSQAVAFWCDPISGHATLYWYRQILGQGPELLVQFQDESVVDDSQLPKDRFSAERLKGVDSTLKIQPAELGDSAMYLCASSDSGQGQETQYFGPGTRLLVL.

This clone is a singleton in its sample. This CDR3 is CASSLGLNSGLSGNTIYF. The CDR3 bases are TGCGCCAGCAGCTTGGGGCTTAATTCAGGGCTCTCTGGAAACACCATATATTTT. V usage is TRBV5-1 and J usage is TRBJ1-3; possibly TRBD1 for D (5 bases). V lost 0 bases, J lost 0 bases, and 16 bases lay in between. Per the germline V gene, CDR1 is SGHRS and CDR2 is YFSETQ. The CDR3 loop spans 18 amino acids. The variable domain in full, with the rest retrieved from reference TRBV5-1 and TRBJ1-3, is KAGVTQTPRYLIKTRGQQVTLSCSPISGHRSVSWYQQTPGQGLQFLFEYFSETQRNKGNFPGRFSGRQFSNSRSEMNVSTLELGDSALYLCASSLGLNSGLSGNTIYFGEGSWLTVV.

The V gene is TRBV24-1, the J gene TRBJ1-4; a possible D gene is TRBD1 (6 bases). V was shortened by 4 bases and J by 0 bases, with 8 bases between the two germline ends. The CDR3 loop spans 15 amino acids. Germline V gene lookup returns CDR1 KGHDR and CDR2 SFDVKD. For the CDR3, the DNA is TGTGCCACCAGTGAAACAGGGACAACTAATGAAAAACTGTTTTTT. Amino acids: CATSETGTTNEKLFF.

This clone was seen only once. The chain couples TRBV9 to TRBJ2-3, with 8 bases matching TRBD1. The germline gives CDR1 SGDLS, CDR2 YYNGEE. The CDR3 consists of 17 residues. Trimming cost V 3 bases and J 2 bases; bases outside gene matches: 11. Here the CDR3 DNA reads TGTGCCAGCAGCGCGAGGCCGGGACAGGAATTCACAGATACGCAGTATTTT. Amino acids: CASSARPGQEFTDTQYF.

This chain connects TRBV10-3 to TRBJ2-2, with TRBD2 as a possible D gene (6 bases). The V end was cut by 6 bases, the J end by 6 bases, with 14 bases between. This CDR3 spans 14 amino acids. Germline V gives CDR1 ENHRY, CDR2 SYGVKD. The CDR3, as DNA: TGTGCCATCAGGGCTTCGAGGGAGGCCGGGGAGCTGTTTTTT. This codes for CAIRASREAGELFF.

The J gene is TRBJ1-5, the V gene TRBV18; TRBD1 might be the D (6 bases). Germline V gives CDR1 KGHSH, CDR2 LQKENI. The CDR3 consists of 14 residues. The V and J ends lost 3 bases and 2 bases respectively, with 8 bases between them. This CDR3 reads CASSPPGGNQPQHF. CDR3 nucleotide sequence: TGTGCCAGCTCACCCCCAGGGGGCAATCAGCCCCAGCATTTT. Combining the CDR3 with reference TRBV18 and TRBJ1-5 gives the whole variable domain NAGVMQNPRHLVRRRGQEARLRCSPMKGHSHVYWYRQLPEEGLKFMVYLQKENIIDESGMPKERFSAEFPKEGPSILRIQQVVRGDSAAYFCASSPPGGNQPQHFGDGTRLSIL.

CDR3 residues: CASQGFGNEQFF. CDR3 bases: TGTGCCAGTCAGGGGTTTGGCAATGAGCAGTTCTTC. V is TRBV27 and J is TRBJ2-1, with a tentative D call TRBD1 (6 bases). Germline CDR1 is MNHEY and CDR2 is SMNVEV (reference sequence). The CDR3 covers 12 residues. V gave up 9 bases and J gave up 6 bases, with 12 bases separating them.

This clone occurred a few times. The chain joins TRBV27 to TRBJ2-7; D may be TRBD1 (6 bases). Germline V CDR1 and CDR2: MNHEY, SMNVEV (reference sequence). The CDR3 runs 13 residues. Trimming took off 6 bases at V and 7 bases at J, with 16 bases between the two ends. The CDR3 bases are TGTGCCAGCAGCCCACAAGGGGGAAGGGAGCAGTACTTC. Translation gives CASSPQGGREQYF.

In its sample, this clone was seen a few times. V and J are TRBV6-5 and TRBJ2-5; 7 bases match TRBD2. The V and J ends lost 6 bases and 4 bases, in that order; junction bases with no gene match: 11. Germline CDR1 MNHEY, CDR2 SVGAGI. The length of the CDR3 is 15 residues. CDR3 residues: CASSGRRRSGETQYF. The CDR3 DNA sequence: TGTGCCAGCAGCGGGAGGCGTCGAAGTGGAGAGACCCAGTACTTC.